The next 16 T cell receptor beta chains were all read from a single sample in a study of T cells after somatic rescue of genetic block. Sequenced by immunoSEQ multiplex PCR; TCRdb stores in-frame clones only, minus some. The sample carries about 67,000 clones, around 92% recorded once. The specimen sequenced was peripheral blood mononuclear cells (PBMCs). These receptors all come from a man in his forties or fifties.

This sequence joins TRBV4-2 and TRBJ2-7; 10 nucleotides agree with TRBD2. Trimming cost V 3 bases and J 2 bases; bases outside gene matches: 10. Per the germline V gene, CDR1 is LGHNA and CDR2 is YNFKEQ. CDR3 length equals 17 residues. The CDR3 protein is CASSHQTGTSEPYEQYF. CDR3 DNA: TGTGCCAGCAGCCACCAAACCGGGACTAGCGAACCCTACGAGCAGTACTTC.

The CDR3 DNA sequence: TGTGCCAGCAGAGACGAGGGTGGAAACACCATATATTTT. Translation gives CASRDEGGNTIYF. The gene calls are TRBV6-1 and TRBJ1-3; the D is unclear. The germline gives CDR1 MNHNS, CDR2 SASEGT. The V end lost 6 bases, the J end lost 3 bases, and 9 bases lay between the germline ends. The CDR3 runs 13 residues.

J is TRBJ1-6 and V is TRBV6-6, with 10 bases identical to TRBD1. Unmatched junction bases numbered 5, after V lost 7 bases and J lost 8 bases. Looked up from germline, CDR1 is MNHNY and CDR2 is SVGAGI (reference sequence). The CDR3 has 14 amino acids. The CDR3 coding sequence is TGTGCCAGCACCCGGGACAGGGGCTATTCACCCCTCCACTTT. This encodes CASTRDRGYSPLHF.

CDR3 sequence: CATRLASNTGELFF. CDR3 in DNA: TGTGCCACCCGACTAGCCAGTAACACCGGGGAGCTGTTTTTT. This chain uses TRBV2 with TRBJ2-2, with 7 bases fitting TRBD2. The ends lost 10 bases at V and 2 bases at J; junction bases unmatched: 7. Germline CDR1 and CDR2: SNHLY and FYNNEI. This CDR3 has 14 residues.

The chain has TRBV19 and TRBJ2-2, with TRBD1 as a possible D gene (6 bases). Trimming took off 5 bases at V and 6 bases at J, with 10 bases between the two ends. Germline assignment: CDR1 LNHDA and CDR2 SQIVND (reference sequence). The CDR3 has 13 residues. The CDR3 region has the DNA TGTGCCAGTAGTTTCCCAGGGGCCGGGGAGCTGTTTTTT. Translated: CASSFPGAGELFF.

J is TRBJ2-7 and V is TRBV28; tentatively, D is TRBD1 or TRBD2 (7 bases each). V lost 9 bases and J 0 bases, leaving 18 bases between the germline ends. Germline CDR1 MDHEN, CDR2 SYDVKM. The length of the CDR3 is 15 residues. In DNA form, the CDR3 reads TGTGCCAGTCAAGAGGGGGGGACAGTCTCCTACGAGCAGTACTTC. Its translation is CASQEGGTVSYEQYF.

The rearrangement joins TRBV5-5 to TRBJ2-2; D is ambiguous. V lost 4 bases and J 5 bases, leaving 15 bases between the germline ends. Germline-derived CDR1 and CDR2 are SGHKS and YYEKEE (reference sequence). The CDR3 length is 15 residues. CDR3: CASSPGSTRTGELFF. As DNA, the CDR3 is TGTGCCAGCAGCCCCGGATCCACGCGAACCGGGGAGCTGTTTTTT.

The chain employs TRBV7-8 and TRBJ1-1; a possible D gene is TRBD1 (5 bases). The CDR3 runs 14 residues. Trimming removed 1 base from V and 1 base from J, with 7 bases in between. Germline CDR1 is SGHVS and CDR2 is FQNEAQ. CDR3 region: CASSLVGANTEAFF. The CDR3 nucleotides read TGTGCCAGCAGCTTAGTCGGGGCGAACACTGAAGCTTTCTTT.

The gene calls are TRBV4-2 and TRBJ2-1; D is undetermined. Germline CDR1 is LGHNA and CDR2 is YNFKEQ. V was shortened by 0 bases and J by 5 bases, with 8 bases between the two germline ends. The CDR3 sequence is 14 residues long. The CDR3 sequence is CASSQDRANNEQFF. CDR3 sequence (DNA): TGTGCCAGCAGCCAAGATCGCGCAAACAATGAGCAGTTCTTC.

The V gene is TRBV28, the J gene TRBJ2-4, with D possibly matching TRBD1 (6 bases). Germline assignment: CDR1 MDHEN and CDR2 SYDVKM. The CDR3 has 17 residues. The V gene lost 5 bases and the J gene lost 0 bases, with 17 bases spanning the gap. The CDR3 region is CASSEPGTRIAKNIQYF. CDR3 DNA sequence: TGTGCCAGCAGTGAGCCCGGGACACGTATAGCCAAAAACATTCAGTACTTC.

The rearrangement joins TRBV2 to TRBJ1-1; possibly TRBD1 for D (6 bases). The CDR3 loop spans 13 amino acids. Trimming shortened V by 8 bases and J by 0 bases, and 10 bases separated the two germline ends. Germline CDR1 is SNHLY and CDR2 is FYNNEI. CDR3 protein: CASRTDVNTEAFF. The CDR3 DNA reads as TGTGCCAGCCGGACAGATGTGAACACTGAAGCTTTCTTT.

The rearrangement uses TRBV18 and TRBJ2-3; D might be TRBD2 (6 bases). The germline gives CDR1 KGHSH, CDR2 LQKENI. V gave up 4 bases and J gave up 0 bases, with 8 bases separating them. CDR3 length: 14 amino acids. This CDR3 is CASSQGTSTDTQYF. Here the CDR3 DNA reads TGTGCCAGCTCACAAGGGACTAGCACAGATACGCAGTATTTT.

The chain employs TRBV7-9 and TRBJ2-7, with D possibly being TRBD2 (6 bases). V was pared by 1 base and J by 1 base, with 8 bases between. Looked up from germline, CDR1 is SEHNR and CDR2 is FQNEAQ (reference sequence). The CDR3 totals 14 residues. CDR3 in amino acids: CASSLGAGSYEQYF. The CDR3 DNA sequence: TGTGCCAGCAGCTTAGGGGCGGGATCCTACGAGCAGTACTTC.

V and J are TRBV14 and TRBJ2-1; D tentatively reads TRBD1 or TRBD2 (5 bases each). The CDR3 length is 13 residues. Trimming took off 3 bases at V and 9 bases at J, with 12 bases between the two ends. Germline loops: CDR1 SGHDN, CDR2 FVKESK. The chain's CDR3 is CASSQAVGGEQFF. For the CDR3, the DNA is TGTGCCAGCAGCCAGGCTGTTGGGGGTGAGCAGTTCTTC.

CDR3 DNA: TGTGCCAGCAGCGACAGGGGGTATTCTACTGAAGCTTTCTTT. It codes for CASSDRGYSTEAFF. The chain recombines TRBV7-9 with TRBJ1-1; 9 positions agree with TRBD1. Germline V gene sequence: CDR1 SEHNR, CDR2 FQNEAQ (reference sequence). The CDR3 totals 14 residues. Unmatched junction bases numbered 6, after V lost 5 bases and J lost 5 bases.

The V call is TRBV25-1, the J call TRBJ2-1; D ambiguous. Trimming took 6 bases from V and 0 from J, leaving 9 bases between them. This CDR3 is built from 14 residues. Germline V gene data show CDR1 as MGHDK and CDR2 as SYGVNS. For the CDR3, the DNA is TGTGCCAGCAGCGGAACCTCCTCCTACAATGAGCAGTTCTTC. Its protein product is CASSGTSSYNEQFF.